This T cell receptor beta chain was sequenced in a study of OX40 agonist ivuxolimab in advanced cancers. Whole-study context: All patients had ivuxolimab intravenously every 2 weeks at 0.01 to 10 mg/kg.

For this clone: Its matching antigen is unknown.

Method: immunoSEQ multiplex PCR; TCRdb's copy keeps in-frame clones and lacks some. Among 63,000 or so clones listed, 80% to 90% were seen once. Trimming stripped 2 bases from V and 5 bases from J, with 12 bases between. The CDR3 length is 14 residues. Germline V lookup: CDR1 WNHNN, CDR2 SYGVQD (reference sequence). Exclusion of a patient followed from autoimmune disease history or systemic immunosuppression. Blood was sampled at baseline, cycle 4 day 1, and cycle 7 day 1. Notes on the study in general: Among T cells, CD8+ cells averaged more expanded clones than CD4+ cells.

This specimen consisted of CD4+ or CD8+ T cells sorted from blood, obtained in a trial of the OX40 agonist ivuxolimab. The origin of this receptor is an adult with an advanced solid tumor such as melanoma, head and neck, liver or kidney cancer. The rearrangement links TRBV10-1 to TRBJ2-5; D uncertain. CDR3 nucleotides: TGCGCCAGCAGTGAGGTAAAGGGATCGGAGACCCAGTACTTC. It specifies CASSEVKGSETQYF.